Listed below are T cell receptor beta chains from one sample, sequenced in a study of OX40 agonist ivuxolimab in advanced cancers. Some clones are missing from TCRdb's copy, which holds only in-frame ones; the method was immunoSEQ multiplex PCR. The sample has around 35,000 clones, approximately 80% seen once; the top ten hold roughly a fifth. This specimen consisted of CD4+ or CD8+ T cells sorted from blood, obtained in a trial of the OX40 agonist ivuxolimab. These receptors all come from an adult with an advanced solid tumor such as melanoma, head and neck, liver or kidney cancer. The CDR3 runs from the conserved cysteine through the conserved F or W. The D gene is left open where the match is weak. Rows may omit the clone size; those that give it use once, few, many or a size class.

NA	NA	TRBV6-5	TRBJ1-2	TGTGCCAGCAGTTACGGGGTAGCGGGGGACTATGGCTACACCTTC	CASSYGVAGDYGYTF
NA	TRBD1	TRBV28	TRBJ2-7	TGTGCCAGCAGTACGGGACAGGGGGATAGAAACGAGCAGTACTTC	CASSTGQGDRNEQYF
few	NA	TRBV5-1	TRBJ2-5	TGCGCCAGCAGTTCGCGAACAGGAGGAATTGAGACCCAGTACTTC	CASSSRTGGIETQYF
few	TRBD2	TRBV9	TRBJ2-3	TGTGCCAGCAGCGTAGTGGGACTAGCGGGAGATATGGCTGGCACAGATACGCAGTATTTT	CASSVVGLAGDMAGTDTQYF
NA	TRBD1	TRBV7-8	TRBJ2-1	TGTGCCAGCAACCGCGCGACGGGACAGGGGACCCACAATGAGCAGTTCTTC	CASNRATGQGTHNEQFF
NA	NA	TRBV29-1	TRBJ1-5	TGCAGCGTTGCTTCACGGACGGGGGGATCTCAGCCCCAGCATTTT	CSVASRTGGSQPQHF
NA	NA	TRBV28	TRBJ2-7	TGTGCCAGCTCGACTAACCAGCAGCAGTACTTC	CASSTNQQQYF
NA	NA	TRBV2	TRBJ2-1	TGTGCCAGCAGTGGGGGACCAGTCCCTGAGCAGTTCTTC	CASSGGPVPEQFF
NA	NA	TRBV6-1	TRBJ2-3	TGTGCCAGCAGTCTTAACAGTGGGAGCACAGATACGCAGTATTTT	CASSLNSGSTDTQYF
once	TRBD2	TRBV6-5	TRBJ2-7	TGTGCCAGCAGGACTAGCGGGAGGTACGAGCAGTACTTC	CASRTSGRYEQYF
NA	TRBD1	TRBV6-5	TRBJ2-5	TGTGCCAGCAGGAGGGGGCCTCAAGAGACCCAGTACTTC	CASRRGPQETQYF
NA	TRBD2	TRBV13	TRBJ2-3	TGTGCCAGCAGCGGAATCGGGACTAGCGGGGACACAGATACGCAGTATTTT	CASSGIGTSGDTDTQYF
NA	TRBD1	TRBV6-5	TRBJ1-2	TGTGCCAGCAGTTACGGGACAGGGCTCTATGGCTACACCTTC	CASSYGTGLYGYTF
NA	TRBD1	TRBV29-1	TRBJ1-4	TGCAGCGCAGGACAGGGCGGAACTAATGAAAAACTGTTTTTT	CSAGQGGTNEKLFF
NA	TRBD1	TRBV27	TRBJ1-1	TGTGCCAGCAGCTCCTACGGGTCAGGGGGTGACACTGAAGCTTTCTTT	CASSSYGSGGDTEAFF
NA	NA	TRBV27	TRBJ1-5	TGTGCCAGCAGTTTGGCGGGGTCGAATCAGCCCCAGCATTTT	CASSLAGSNQPQHF
NA	TRBD1	TRBV7-2	TRBJ2-7	TGTGCCAGCAGCTCAGGGACAGGGGGTGTTGACGAGCAGTACTTC	CASSSGTGGVDEQYF
NA	NA	TRBV5-4	TRBJ1-3	TGTGCCAGCAGCCTATGGGCTGGAAACACCATATATTTT	CASSLWAGNTIYF
NA	NA	TRBV7-2	TRBJ2-7	TGTGCCAGCAGCGAGGGGGCGGGGGCCTCCTACGAGCAGTACTTC	CASSEGAGASYEQYF
NA	TRBD2	TRBV5-1	TRBJ2-3	TGCGCCAGCATGAGGAGCGGGAGTAGCACAGATACGCAGTATTTT	CASMRSGSSTDTQYF
NA	NA	TRBV11-1	TRBJ1-1	TGTGCCAGCAGCTTAGTAGGGTACACTGAAGCTTTCTTT	CASSLVGYTEAFF
NA	TRBD1	TRBV7-8	TRBJ2-1	TGTGCCAGCAGCGCAAGGGGGACAGTTTTCAATGAGCAGTTCTTC	CASSARGTVFNEQFF
NA	NA	TRBV5-4	TRBJ1-1	TGTGCCACCGCCCGGCTAGGGACGGGCCGGAACACTGAAGCTTTCTTT	CATARLGTGRNTEAFF
NA	TRBD1	TRBV4-1	TRBJ1-6	TGCGCCAGCAGCCGACAGGGATCCTATAATTCACCCCTCCACTTT	CASSRQGSYNSPLHF
NA	NA	TRBV19	TRBJ1-5	TGTGCCAGTAGTATGACGGATCAGCCCCAGCATTTT	CASSMTDQPQHF
few	TRBD2	TRBV7-3	TRBJ2-7	TGTGCCAGCAGTTTTAGCGGGGGCTACGAGCAGTACTTC	CASSFSGGYEQYF
NA	TRBD1	TRBV19	TRBJ1-1	TGTGCCAGTAGTGCCGACAGGGTGGCTTTCTTT	CASSADRVAFF
NA	NA	TRBV19	TRBJ2-2	TGTGCCAGTAGTGGCAGGGGATACACCGGGGAGCTGTTTTTT	CASSGRGYTGELFF
NA	NA	TRBV5-8	TRBJ1-2	TGTGCCAGCAGCGGTCAGACGAGTGGCTACACCTTC	CASSGQTSGYTF
once	NA	TRBV20-1	TRBJ2-3	TGCGGCACAGATACGCAGTATTTT	CGTDTQYF
once	NA	TRBV18	TRBJ2-6	TGTGCCAGCTCACCACAGGCCGGGATGGTATTGTCTGGGGCCAACGTCCTGACTTTC	CASSPQAGMVLSGANVLTF
NA	TRBD1	TRBV7-3	TRBJ2-6	TGTGCCAGCAGCTTATGGGACAGAACTATCTCTGGGGCCAACGTCCTGACTTTC	CASSLWDRTISGANVLTF
NA	NA	TRBV9	TRBJ1-1	TGTGCCAGCAGCGCCTTGGTCCACGACACTGAAGCTTTCTTT	CASSALVHDTEAFF
few	TRBD1	TRBV4-3	TRBJ2-7	TGCGCCAGCAGCCAGAGTCGGACAGGGGGCTACGAGCAGTACTTC	CASSQSRTGGYEQYF
NA	TRBD1	TRBV15	TRBJ1-2	TGTGCCACCAGCAGTCGCGGACAGGACGATCTTGGTGGCTACACCTTC	CATSSRGQDDLGGYTF
NA	NA	TRBV7-2	TRBJ1-4	TGTGCCAGCTCATATTCGAGGGATGAAAAACTGTTTTTT	CASSYSRDEKLFF
few	NA	TRBV28	TRBJ2-7	TGTGCCAGCAGTTTAGGGGCTACTCAGGGGTGGGAGCAGTACTTC	CASSLGATQGWEQYF
NA	NA	TRBV2	TRBJ2-7	TGTGCCAGCAGTGTGATCGAGCAGTACTTC	CASSVIEQYF
NA	NA	TRBV5-4	TRBJ1-6	TGTGCCAGCAGCTTATCGACGGTTAATAATTCACCCCTCCACTTT	CASSLSTVNNSPLHF
NA	NA	TRBV7-3	TRBJ1-1	TGTGCCAGCAGCTTAGCGGCGACTGAAGCTTTCTTT	CASSLAATEAFF
NA	NA	TRBV2	TRBJ2-1	TGTGCCAGCAGCCTCAGGGGACGGAGCTCCTACAATGAGCAGTTCTTC	CASSLRGRSSYNEQFF
once	TRBD1	TRBV6-5	TRBJ1-2	TGTGCCAGCAGTTATGGACAGGGAAAGTATGGCTACACCTTC	CASSYGQGKYGYTF
NA	NA	TRBV5-1	TRBJ2-1	TGCGCCAGCAGCTTGAATAATGAGCAGTTCTTC	CASSLNNEQFF
NA	TRBD2	TRBV2	TRBJ2-2	TGTGCCAGCAGCCCCCCCGGACTAGGTGCCACCGGGGAGCTGTTTTTT	CASSPPGLGATGELFF
NA	TRBD1	TRBV10-3	TRBJ2-7	TGTGCCATCGGGACAGAGGTCTACGAGCAGTACTTC	CAIGTEVYEQYF
NA	NA	TRBV19	TRBJ1-5	TGTGCCTCTCCCCGGGTCAGCAATCAGCCCCAGCATTTT	CASPRVSNQPQHF
NA	NA	TRBV27	TRBJ2-7	TGTGCCAGCAGTTTTGGCCAGGGAAGCGAGCAGTACTTC	CASSFGQGSEQYF
once	TRBD1	TRBV7-8	TRBJ2-1	TGTGCCAGCAGCTTAGAACGGGCAGGGGGCAGCAATGAGCAGTTCTTC	CASSLERAGGSNEQFF
NA	TRBD1	TRBV7-2	TRBJ1-2	TGTGCCAGCAGCTCCTTTCGGGACAGGGGACGAGCTAACTATGGCTACACCTTC	CASSSFRDRGRANYGYTF
NA	NA	TRBV19	TRBJ1-4	TGTGCCAGTAGTATATTGGGGGCAACTAATGAAAAACTGTTTTTT	CASSILGATNEKLFF
few	TRBD2	TRBV7-7	TRBJ2-5	TGTGCCAGCAGCCCCCAGCGGGAGGTATTTGAGGTCCAGTACTTC	CASSPQREVFEVQYF
NA	TRBD1	TRBV5-6	TRBJ2-7	TGTGCCAGCAGCTTGGCCGGACAGGGCTACGAGCAGTACTTC	CASSLAGQGYEQYF
NA	NA	TRBV7-9	TRBJ1-4	TGTGCCAGCAGCTTACTCCCGGGGTTAGCTAATGAAAAACTGTTTTTT	CASSLLPGLANEKLFF